This T cell receptor beta chain emerged from a study of T-cell memory formation after mild COVID-19. The germline V and J ends were trimmed by 5 bases and 2 bases, with 16 bases remaining between them. In germline, CDR1 is LGHNT, CDR2 FRNRAP. This CDR3 comprises 16 residues. A 5'RACE reaction primed in the constant segment made cDNA libraries of TCR alpha and TCR beta, and these carried sample barcodes and UMIs. TCRdb reprocessed the 5' RACE reads via MiXCR and lists one record per CDR3 protein. The top ten clones hold about an eighth of a sample with around 200,000 distinct CDR3 sequences, around 26% of them seen once.

The specimen sequenced was PBMCs or a T cell subset sorted from them (not recorded which). The chain uses TRBV12-5 and TRBJ2-1; D is tentatively TRBD1 or TRBD2 (5 bases each). The sequence came from an adult woman who had mild COVID-19 (a few samples of this study predate the infection). Cell type and time point are not known. The CDR3 loop is CASGIFAGAAYNEQFF. CDR3 nucleotides: TGTGCTAGTGGTATCTTTGCCGGGGCTGCCTACAATGAGCAGTTCTTC.